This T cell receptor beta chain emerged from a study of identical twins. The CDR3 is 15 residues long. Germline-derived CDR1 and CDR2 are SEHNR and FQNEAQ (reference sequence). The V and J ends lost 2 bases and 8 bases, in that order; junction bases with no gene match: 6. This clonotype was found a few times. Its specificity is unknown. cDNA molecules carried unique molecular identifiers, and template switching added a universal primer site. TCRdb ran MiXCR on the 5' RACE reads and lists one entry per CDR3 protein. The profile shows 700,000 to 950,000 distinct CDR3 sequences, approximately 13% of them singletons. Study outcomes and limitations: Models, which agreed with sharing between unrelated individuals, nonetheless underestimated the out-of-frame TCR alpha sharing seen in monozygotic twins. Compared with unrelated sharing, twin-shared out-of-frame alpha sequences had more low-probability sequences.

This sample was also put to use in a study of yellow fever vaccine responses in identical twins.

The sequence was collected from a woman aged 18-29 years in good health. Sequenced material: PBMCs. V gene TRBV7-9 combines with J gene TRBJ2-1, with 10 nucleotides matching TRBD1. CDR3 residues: CASSLSTGGRYEQFF. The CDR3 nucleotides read TGTGCCAGCAGCTTATCGACAGGGGGCCGGTATGAGCAGTTCTTC.